This T cell receptor (beta chain) was sequenced in a study of graft-versus-host responses after intestinal transplantation. The wider study: Uniformly, recipients were administered anti-thymocyte globulin induction with subsequent tacrolimus and steroids for two to three years.

This clone was counted only a few times. The CDR3 is 14 amino acids. Unmatched junction bases numbered 6, after V lost 6 bases and J lost 2 bases. Germline CDR1 and CDR2: WSHSY and SAAADI. TCRdb's table, derived via immunoSEQ multiplex PCR, lists solely in-frame clones and lacks some. The data contain some 21,000 clones, 50% to 65% of them singletons. The chain carries TRBV10-2 and TRBJ1-1; TRBD1 aligns across 7 bases. The receptor was derived from a human patient who received an intestinal transplant. Sequencing was performed on alloreactive CD4+ T cells from a mixed lymphocyte reaction culture, taken before intestinal transplant. As for subset: CFSE-low proliferating T cells sorted from roughly 6-day pre-transplant mixed lymphocyte reaction (GvH or HvG direction). CDR3 protein: CASSRQGLNTEAFF. For the CDR3, the DNA is TGCGCCAGCAGCCGACAGGGCTTAAACACTGAAGCTTTCTTT.